This T cell receptor beta chain was sequenced for a study of blood T cell repertoires in COVID-19 (dated by TCRdb to about 2020). Context from the whole study: The collaborator samples originated in the United States, Italy and Spain and spanned the acute and convalescent phases of COVID-19. Subjects who had been exposed to COVID-19, were actively infected with it, or had recovered from it provided the deeply sampled blood TCRbeta repertoires that made up the dataset. The material from the prospective study consisted of cDNA or gDNA derived from T cells, B-cell-depleted T cells, or PBMCs. The repertoires were made available in a free public database intended to serve as a resource for research on the immune response to SARS-CoV-2. The samples were drawn from two sources: the first 160 participants of the ongoing ImmuneRACE study, and 1,254 subjects contributed by 6 global collaborators. A de-identified subject ID, COVID-19 status, age in years and sex were almost always included in the sample metadata. Where available, HLA class I and class II types were obtained from metadata supplied by the sample provider rather than from assay-based typing. Results and caveats for the whole study, not just this receptor: The quantity of clinical and demographic metadata differed by source and by participant and was supplied without curation.

TCRbeta CDR3 regions were amplified from genomic DNA using the immunoSEQ Assay, a bias-controlled multiplex PCR. The original methods were these. Within the assay, amplification of reference gene primers was used to estimate how many nucleated cells each sample contained. To quantify the absolute abundance of each unique TCRbeta CDR3 rearrangement, sequence reads were collapsed and filtered. For each sample, productive Simpson clonality was calculated by taking the square root of Simpson's diversity index across productive rearrangements. TCRdb limited this immuneACCESS table to in-frame rearrangements with V and J called. A share of clones is missing; checked studies link under half to unresolved V genes, and the rest is unexplained. That table supplies the V and J calls and clone size; D and trimming were determined from the DNA. This sample has around 100,000 clones in its table, and just over 85% of those were observed once. 4.5% to 6.5% of the sample goes to the ten largest clones.

The germline V gene supplies CDR1 SGHTA and CDR2 FQGNSA. Clipping removes 2 bases from V and 8 bases from J, with 6 as the unmatched junction base count. Taken from cysteine to phenylalanine, the CDR3 has 16 residues. The retained sequence is limited to the CDR3, 48 bases, with the frame set at the first base. Only one count was recorded for this clone. Its recognized antigen is unknown. No base-level quality is on record; no much larger clone is a single base apart. The collaborating institutions used their own protocols to collect whole blood in K2EDTA tubes. For TCRbeta analysis, collaborator samples were shipped as frozen whole blood, as isolated PBMCs, or as DNA extracted from either sample type.

Sequencing used peripheral blood. Here the chain combines TRBV7-2 and TRBJ2-4, with 13 bases aligning to TRBD2. The receptor was isolated from a human donor in a cohort sampled during active COVID-19. The sequenced DNA is TGTGCCAGCAGCTTAACTAGCGGGAGGGCCCTCGACATTCAGTACTTC. This is translated as CASSLTSGRALDIQYF. The CDR3, completed at both ends by the reference TRBV7-2 and TRBJ2-4 genes, gives the full variable domain GAGVSQSPSNKVTEKGKDVELRCDPISGHTALYWYRQSLGQGLEFLIYFQGNSAPDKSGLPSDRFSAERTGGSVSTLTIQRTQQEDSAVYLCASSLTSGRALDIQYFGAGTRLSVL.